The rows below give T cell receptor beta chains drawn from one sample of a study of blood T cell repertoires in COVID-19. Measured with immunoSEQ multiplex PCR; TCRdb has only the in-frame clones, and not every one. The repertoire consists of about 240,000 clones, with roughly 86% occurring once and the leading ten covering 2.5% to 3.5%. Sequencing input: peripheral blood. Receptors originate from a woman in her twenties or thirties who had recovered from COVID-19. Each CDR3 is given with its conserved first and last residue. A D gene is named only where the DNA matches it firmly. Clone size, where shown, is once, few, many, or a class for clones that have expanded.

j_call: TRBJ2-3
d_call: NA
clone_size: NA
v_call: TRBV7-2
cdr3_aa: CASSLVPGPSTDTQYF
cdr3_nt: TGTGCCAGCAGCTTAGTTCCGGGTCCTAGCACAGATACGCAGTATTTT

j_call: TRBJ1-6
d_call: NA
clone_size: NA
v_call: TRBV5-5
cdr3_aa: CASSLHGTTPNSPLHF
cdr3_nt: TGTGCCAGCAGCTTGCACGGGACAACTCCCAATTCACCCCTCCACTTT

j_call: TRBJ2-1
d_call: TRBD1
clone_size: NA
v_call: TRBV24-1
cdr3_aa: CATSDGPGQGNEQFF
cdr3_nt: TGTGCCACCAGTGATGGACCGGGACAGGGAAATGAGCAGTTCTTC

j_call: TRBJ1-5
d_call: NA
clone_size: NA
v_call: TRBV9
cdr3_aa: CASSVVPNQPQHF
cdr3_nt: TGTGCCAGCAGCGTAGTTCCTAATCAGCCCCAGCATTTT

j_call: TRBJ1-3
d_call: TRBD1
clone_size: few
v_call: TRBV27
cdr3_aa: CASGTAYSGNTIYF
cdr3_nt: TGTGCCAGCGGGACAGCTTACTCTGGAAACACCATATATTTT

j_call: TRBJ1-1
d_call: TRBD1
clone_size: NA
v_call: TRBV19
cdr3_aa: CASSIRQGADTEAFF
cdr3_nt: TGTGCCAGTAGTATCCGACAGGGGGCCGACACTGAAGCTTTCTTT

j_call: TRBJ2-6
d_call: TRBD1
clone_size: NA
v_call: TRBV5-1
cdr3_aa: CASSSYGTGGANVLTF
cdr3_nt: TGCGCCAGCAGCTCCTATGGGACAGGTGGGGCCAACGTCCTGACTTTC

j_call: TRBJ2-7
d_call: TRBD2
clone_size: NA
v_call: TRBV27
cdr3_aa: CASRKGLAGAQLRGGEQYF
cdr3_nt: TGTGCCAGCAGAAAGGGACTAGCGGGCGCTCAGCTGCGGGGGGGTGAGCAGTACTTC

j_call: TRBJ2-3
d_call: TRBD1
clone_size: NA
v_call: TRBV18
cdr3_aa: CASSPPGQGSDTQYF
cdr3_nt: TGTGCCAGCTCACCCCCGGGACAGGGCTCAGATACGCAGTATTTT

j_call: TRBJ1-5
d_call: TRBD1
clone_size: NA
v_call: TRBV12-3/TRBV12-4
cdr3_aa: CASRTGNQPQHF
cdr3_nt: TGTGCCAGCAGGACAGGGAATCAGCCCCAGCATTTT

j_call: TRBJ1-2
d_call: TRBD1
clone_size: NA
v_call: TRBV25-1
cdr3_aa: CASRGDRGLDYGYTF
cdr3_nt: TGTGCCAGCAGAGGGGACAGGGGGCTTGACTATGGCTACACCTTC

j_call: TRBJ1-4
d_call: TRBD1
clone_size: few
v_call: TRBV13
cdr3_aa: CASSLWGQPEKLFF
cdr3_nt: TGTGCCAGCAGCTTATGGGGACAGCCGGAAAAACTGTTTTTT

j_call: TRBJ1-2
d_call: TRBD1
clone_size: NA
v_call: TRBV6-5
cdr3_aa: CASSYQRTGGNYGYTF
cdr3_nt: TGTGCCAGCAGTTACCAGAGGACAGGGGGTAACTATGGCTACACCTTC

j_call: TRBJ1-4
d_call: NA
clone_size: few
v_call: TRBV9
cdr3_aa: CASSVAATNEKLFF
cdr3_nt: TGTGCCAGCAGCGTAGCCGCAACTAATGAAAAACTGTTTTTT

j_call: TRBJ2-3
d_call: TRBD1
clone_size: NA
v_call: TRBV7-8
cdr3_aa: CASSLARGQGTDTQYF
cdr3_nt: TGTGCCAGCAGCTTAGCACGTGGACAGGGGACAGATACGCAGTATTTT

j_call: TRBJ1-5
d_call: TRBD1
clone_size: NA
v_call: TRBV18
cdr3_aa: CASSPEYRDRVFGNQPQHF
cdr3_nt: TGTGCCAGCTCCCCGGAATACCGGGACAGAGTATTCGGCAATCAGCCCCAGCATTTT

j_call: TRBJ1-6
d_call: TRBD1
clone_size: once
v_call: TRBV7-6
cdr3_aa: CASSWVTGGIGSPLHF
cdr3_nt: TGTGCCAGCAGCTGGGTCACAGGGGGCATTGGATCACCCCTCCACTTT

j_call: TRBJ2-5
d_call: NA
clone_size: NA
v_call: TRBV6-5
cdr3_aa: CASSYVFSISQETQYF
cdr3_nt: TGTGCCAGCAGTTACGTGTTTTCAATTTCCCAAGAGACCCAGTACTTC

j_call: TRBJ2-7
d_call: NA
clone_size: once
v_call: TRBV2
cdr3_aa: CASSEVSGGPSYEQYF
cdr3_nt: TGTGCCAGCAGTGAAGTCTCCGGGGGGCCCTCCTACGAGCAGTACTTC

j_call: TRBJ2-2
d_call: NA
clone_size: NA
v_call: TRBV19
cdr3_aa: CASSQTQGANTGELFF
cdr3_nt: TGTGCCAGTAGTCAAACACAGGGCGCGAACACCGGGGAGCTGTTTTTT

j_call: TRBJ1-1
d_call: TRBD1
clone_size: NA
v_call: TRBV5-4
cdr3_aa: CASSFNRGQAEAFF
cdr3_nt: TGTGCCAGCAGCTTTAACAGGGGGCAAGCTGAAGCTTTCTTT

j_call: TRBJ2-1
d_call: NA
clone_size: NA
v_call: TRBV19
cdr3_aa: CATRMKGGVPGDNEQFF
cdr3_nt: TGTGCCACCCGAATGAAGGGGGGGGTCCCGGGAGACAATGAGCAGTTCTTC

j_call: TRBJ2-7
d_call: NA
clone_size: once
v_call: TRBV6-1
cdr3_aa: CASSEGRADLYEQYF
cdr3_nt: TGTGCCAGCAGTGAAGGCAGGGCGGACCTCTACGAGCAGTACTTC

j_call: TRBJ1-2
d_call: NA
clone_size: NA
v_call: TRBV2
cdr3_aa: CASSEQGSNYGYTF
cdr3_nt: TGTGCCAGCAGTGAACAGGGCTCTAACTATGGCTACACCTTC

j_call: TRBJ1-2
d_call: NA
clone_size: NA
v_call: TRBV12-5
cdr3_aa: CASGPRDQGYGYTF
cdr3_nt: TGTGCTAGTGGTCCGCGGGACCAAGGGTATGGCTACACCTTC

j_call: TRBJ2-7
d_call: TRBD1
clone_size: NA
v_call: TRBV2
cdr3_aa: CASKRDSSEQYF
cdr3_nt: TGTGCCAGCAAGAGGGACAGCAGCGAGCAGTACTTC

j_call: TRBJ2-3
d_call: NA
clone_size: NA
v_call: TRBV5-4
cdr3_aa: CASSSDSADTQYF
cdr3_nt: TGTGCCAGCAGCTCGGACAGCGCAGATACGCAGTATTTT

j_call: TRBJ2-2
d_call: TRBD1
clone_size: NA
v_call: TRBV9
cdr3_aa: CASSSRTGPTGELFF
cdr3_nt: TGTGCCAGCAGCTCGCGGACAGGGCCGACCGGGGAGCTGTTTTTT

j_call: TRBJ1-5
d_call: NA
clone_size: NA
v_call: TRBV6-5
cdr3_aa: CASSGDRNQPQHF
cdr3_nt: TGTGCCAGCAGCGGCGACAGAAATCAGCCCCAGCATTTT

j_call: TRBJ2-3
d_call: TRBD2
clone_size: NA
v_call: TRBV7-9
cdr3_aa: CASSLFGLADSTDTQYF
cdr3_nt: TGTGCCAGCAGCTTGTTTGGGCTAGCGGATAGCACAGATACGCAGTATTTT